This entry lists 6 T cell receptor beta chains sequenced from one sample in a study of blood T cells in healthy people across ages. It was with a sample-barcoded 5' primer and a J-beta primer mix that a second PCR of about 6 to 12 cycles was run. One entry per CDR3 protein results from TCRdb running MiXCR on the 5' RACE reads. The table has approximately 690,000 distinct CDR3 sequences, less than 45% seen once. The sample taken for sequencing was blood. These receptors originate from an elderly man in good health.

The table lists this clonotype with a few counts. CDR3 residues: CASSASTSGRTGELFF. The CDR3 DNA sequence: TGTGCCAGCAGCGCCTCGACTAGCGGGAGAACCGGGGAGCTGTTTTTT. The chain joins TRBV7-3 to TRBJ2-2, with 12 nucleotides matching TRBD2. V trimming: 5 bases; J trimming: 5 bases; junction bases outside the gene matches: 6. The CDR3 length is 16 residues. The germline CDR1 and CDR2 sequences are SGHTA and FQGTGA. Combining the CDR3 with reference TRBV7-3 and TRBJ2-2 gives the whole variable domain GAGVSQTPSNKVTEKGKYVELRCDPISGHTALYWYRQSLGQGPEFLIYFQGTGAADDSGLPNDRFFAVRPEGSVSTLKIQRTERGDSAVYLCASSASTSGRTGELFFGEGSRLTVL.

The chain combines TRBV10-3 with TRBJ2-3; the D gene is possibly TRBD1 (7 bases). This CDR3 region has 15 residues. The V gene's germline CDR1 is ENHRY and CDR2 SYGVKD. The V and J ends lost 10 bases and 2 bases respectively, with 19 bases between them. The CDR3 DNA reads as TGTGCCACCACTCGCACAGGGGACTTCACAGATACGCAGTATTTT. Translation gives CATTRTGDFTDTQYF.

Comment on this clonotype: The junction departs from the called germline gene at one end, perhaps through a read error. The chain combines TRBV4-1 with TRBJ2-7; D is unresolved. The DNA end favors TRBJ2-5, so the J call may be wrong. The CDR3 contains 15 residues. Germline CDR1 reads MGHRA; CDR2 reads YSYEKL. CDR3 region: CAGSQDPSISETQYF. CDR3 DNA sequence: TGCGCCGGCAGCCAAGATCCGAGTATATCGGAGACCCAGTACTTC.

The chain has TRBV24-1 and TRBJ2-3; D gene uncertain. The CDR3 sequence is 13 residues long. Germline CDR1 reads KGHDR; CDR2 reads SFDVKD. V shed 9 bases and J shed 5 bases, with 14 bases lying between them. The CDR3 loop reads CATSDQVIDTQYF. CDR3 DNA sequence: TGTGCCACCTCGGACCAGGTTATAGATACGCAGTATTTT.

J is TRBJ2-1 and V is TRBV20-1; D perhaps matches TRBD2 (5 bases). V was cut by 6 bases and J by 5 bases, with 17 bases left in between. The CDR3 runs to 14 residues. From germline, CDR1 is DFQATT and CDR2 SNEGSKA (reference sequence). The CDR3 protein is CSAISGSTNNEQFF. Here the CDR3 DNA reads TGCAGTGCCATCAGCGGTTCTACCAACAATGAGCAGTTCTTC.

This clonotype was detected only a few times. The chain links TRBV7-9 to TRBJ2-1, with TRBD2 matching over 7 bases. The CDR3 totals 11 residues. Losses at the gene ends were 4 bases for V and 9 bases for J; bases not matched to a gene: 0. The germline CDR1 and CDR2 sequences are SEHNR and FQNEAQ (reference sequence). DNA for the CDR3: TGTGCCAGCAGCTGGGAGGGTGAGCAGTTCTTC. It specifies CASSWEGEQFF.